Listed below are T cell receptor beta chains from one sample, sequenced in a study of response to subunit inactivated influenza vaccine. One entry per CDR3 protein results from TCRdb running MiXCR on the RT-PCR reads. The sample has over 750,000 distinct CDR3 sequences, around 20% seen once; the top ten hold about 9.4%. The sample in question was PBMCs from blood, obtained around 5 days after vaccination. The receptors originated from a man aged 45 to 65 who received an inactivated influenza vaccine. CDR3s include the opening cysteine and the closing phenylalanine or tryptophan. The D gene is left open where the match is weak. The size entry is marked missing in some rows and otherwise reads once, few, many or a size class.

cdr3_aa: CSARDPSRGGYNTQYF; cdr3_nt: TGCAGTGCTAGAGATCCCTCTCGCGGGGGGTATAATACGCAGTATTTT; j_call: TRBJ2-3; clone_size: few; d_call: TRBD2; v_call: TRBV20-1
cdr3_aa: CASSWVTGELFF; cdr3_nt: TGTGCCAGCAGCTGGGTCACCGGGGAGCTGTTTTTT; j_call: TRBJ2-2; clone_size: many; d_call: .; v_call: TRBV12-3/TRBV12-4
cdr3_aa: CASSSGTRGETQYF; cdr3_nt: TGTGCCAGCAGTTCCGGGACTAGAGGCGAGACCCAGTACTTC; j_call: TRBJ2-5; clone_size: .; d_call: TRBD2; v_call: TRBV6-5
cdr3_aa: CASSAEPSNQPQHF; cdr3_nt: TGTGCCAGCAGCGCAGAACCTAGCAATCAGCCCCAGCATTTT; j_call: TRBJ1-5; clone_size: few; d_call: .; v_call: TRBV7-2
cdr3_aa: CAISDLRRGQGETQYF; cdr3_nt: TGTGCCATCAGTGATCTTCGGCGGGGACAGGGAGAGACCCAGTACTTC; j_call: TRBJ2-5; clone_size: few; d_call: TRBD1; v_call: TRBV10-3
cdr3_aa: CASSPSAGVASDTQYF; cdr3_nt: TGTGCCAGCAGCCCCTCAGCGGGAGTGGCGTCAGATACGCAGTATTTT; j_call: TRBJ2-3; clone_size: few; d_call: TRBD2; v_call: TRBV7-8
cdr3_aa: CASSQERAAKNIQYF; cdr3_nt: TGTGCCAGCAGCCAAGAGCGGGCAGCCAAAAACATTCAGTACTTC; j_call: TRBJ2-4; clone_size: few; d_call: .; v_call: TRBV4-2
cdr3_aa: CTSSLLAGPRVRTDTQYF; cdr3_nt: TGTACCAGCAGTTTATTAGCGGGACCACGGGTTAGAACAGATACGCAGTATTTT; j_call: TRBJ2-3; clone_size: .; d_call: TRBD2; v_call: TRBV27
cdr3_aa: CATSDHGTGLYNEQFF; cdr3_nt: TGTGCCACCAGTGACCACGGGACAGGGCTCTACAATGAGCAGTTCTTC; j_call: TRBJ2-1; clone_size: .; d_call: TRBD1; v_call: TRBV24-1
cdr3_aa: CASIKDRSLYGYTF; cdr3_nt: TGTGCCAGCATCAAAGACAGGAGCCTCTATGGCTACACCTTC; j_call: TRBJ1-2; clone_size: .; d_call: .; v_call: TRBV12-3/TRBV12-4
cdr3_aa: CASSQERSNGQFF; cdr3_nt: TGTGCCAGCAGCCAAGAGCGATCCAATGGGCAGTTCTTC; j_call: TRBJ2-1; clone_size: .; d_call: .; v_call: TRBV4-2
cdr3_aa: CSAVTGANYGYTF; cdr3_nt: TGCAGTGCTGTTACAGGGGCTAACTATGGCTACACCTTC; j_call: TRBJ1-2; clone_size: few; d_call: TRBD1; v_call: TRBV20-1
cdr3_aa: CSAQRTGRETQYF; cdr3_nt: TGCAGCGCCCAGAGGACAGGGAGAGAGACCCAGTACTTC; j_call: TRBJ2-5; clone_size: .; d_call: TRBD1; v_call: TRBV29-1
cdr3_aa: CASSDWGGTGELFF; cdr3_nt: TGCGCCAGCAGTGATTGGGGTGGCACCGGGGAGCTGTTTTTT; j_call: TRBJ2-2; clone_size: .; d_call: .; v_call: TRBV10-1
cdr3_aa: CAILMESVNEQFF; cdr3_nt: TGTGCCATCCTAATGGAATCGGTCAATGAGCAGTTCTTC; j_call: TRBJ2-1; clone_size: few; d_call: .; v_call: TRBV10-3
cdr3_aa: CASSTRGVGYTF; cdr3_nt: TGTGCCAGCAGCACGCGGGGGGTAGGCTACACCTTC; j_call: TRBJ1-2; clone_size: .; d_call: .; v_call: TRBV7-8
cdr3_aa: CSVVGSYEQYF; cdr3_nt: TGCAGCGTGGTAGGGAGTTACGAGCAGTACTTC; j_call: TRBJ2-7; clone_size: many; d_call: .; v_call: TRBV29-1
cdr3_aa: CASSADDWSEQFF; cdr3_nt: TGTGCCAGCAGCGCAGACGACTGGAGTGAGCAGTTCTTC; j_call: TRBJ2-1; clone_size: few; d_call: .; v_call: TRBV4-2
cdr3_aa: CASSQEDNLNIQYF; cdr3_nt: TGCGCCAGCAGCCAGGAGGACAATCTCAACATTCAGTACTTC; j_call: TRBJ2-4; clone_size: .; d_call: .; v_call: TRBV4-3
cdr3_aa: CSVKGLYNEQFF; cdr3_nt: TGCAGCGTTAAGGGACTTTACAATGAGCAGTTCTTC; j_call: TRBJ2-1; clone_size: .; d_call: .; v_call: TRBV29-1
cdr3_aa: CASSPGREHGYTF; cdr3_nt: TGTGCCAGCAGTCCCGGCCGGGAGCATGGCTACACCTTC; j_call: TRBJ1-2; clone_size: few; d_call: .; v_call: TRBV12-3/TRBV12-4
cdr3_aa: CASTVAHGPYSEQFF; cdr3_nt: TGTGCCAGCACCGTAGCCCACGGGCCCTACAGTGAGCAGTTCTTC; j_call: TRBJ2-1; clone_size: many; d_call: .; v_call: TRBV7-2
cdr3_aa: CASSQESGAHRNF; cdr3_nt: TGCGCCAGCAGCCAAGAGAGCGGGGCGCACAGGAATTTT; j_call: TRBJ2-3; clone_size: few; d_call: TRBD2; v_call: TRBV4-3
cdr3_aa: CASSPTRLTSEVQYF; cdr3_nt: TGTGCCAGCTCACCGACCCGTTTAACTAGCGAGGTGCAGTACTTC; j_call: TRBJ2-7; clone_size: .; d_call: TRBD2; v_call: TRBV18
cdr3_aa: CSARAGARGETQYF; cdr3_nt: TGCAGTGCTAGAGCCGGAGCCAGGGGAGAGACCCAGTACTTC; j_call: TRBJ2-5; clone_size: .; d_call: .; v_call: TRBV20-1
cdr3_aa: CASSQDRLAGGEQFF; cdr3_nt: TGTGCCAGCAGCCAAGATAGGCTAGCGGGGGGTGAGCAGTTCTTC; j_call: TRBJ2-1; clone_size: .; d_call: TRBD2; v_call: TRBV3-1
cdr3_aa: CSVAGGGQETQYF; cdr3_nt: TGCAGCGTGGCAGGGGGCGGCCAAGAGACCCAGTACTTC; j_call: TRBJ2-5; clone_size: .; d_call: TRBD1; v_call: TRBV29-1
cdr3_aa: CASNEAGRSDEQFF; cdr3_nt: TGTGCCAGCAATGAGGCGGGACGGTCCGATGAGCAGTTCTTC; j_call: TRBJ2-1; clone_size: few; d_call: .; v_call: TRBV2
cdr3_aa: CAISERRGSDNEQFF; cdr3_nt: TGTGCCATCAGTGAGAGGAGGGGCTCGGACAATGAGCAGTTCTTC; j_call: TRBJ2-1; clone_size: few; d_call: .; v_call: TRBV10-3
cdr3_aa: CATSRDRDETQYF; cdr3_nt: TGTGCCACCAGCAGGGACAGGGACGAGACCCAGTACTTC; j_call: TRBJ2-5; clone_size: .; d_call: TRBD1; v_call: TRBV15
cdr3_aa: CASGLYGGEKLFF; cdr3_nt: TGCGCCAGCGGTCTCTATGGCGGGGAAAAACTGTTTTTT; j_call: TRBJ1-4; clone_size: few; d_call: .; v_call: TRBV4-1
cdr3_aa: CSVVGQFLTEAFF; cdr3_nt: TGCAGCGTTGTGGGTCAGTTCCTCACTGAAGCTTTCTTT; j_call: TRBJ1-1; clone_size: .; d_call: .; v_call: TRBV29-1
cdr3_aa: CASSQDQATNNEQFF; cdr3_nt: TGCGCCAGCAGCCAAGATCAGGCAACTAACAATGAGCAGTTCTTC; j_call: TRBJ2-1; clone_size: few; d_call: .; v_call: TRBV4-3
cdr3_aa: CASSLFLPEQFF; cdr3_nt: TGTGCCAGCAGCTTATTCCTGCCTGAGCAGTTCTTC; j_call: TRBJ2-1; clone_size: few; d_call: .; v_call: TRBV7-8
cdr3_aa: CATLREETQYF; cdr3_nt: TGTGCCACCCTAAGGGAAGAGACCCAGTACTTC; j_call: TRBJ2-5; clone_size: few; d_call: .; v_call: TRBV6-2/TRBV6-3
cdr3_aa: CASSSEGARHEQYF; cdr3_nt: TGTGCCAGCAGCTCAGAGGGGGCGCGACACGAGCAGTACTTC; j_call: TRBJ2-7; clone_size: few; d_call: TRBD1; v_call: TRBV7-2
cdr3_aa: CASSQDRAIRNEQFF; cdr3_nt: TGTGCCAGCAGCCAAGACAGGGCCATAAGAAATGAGCAGTTCTTC; j_call: TRBJ2-1; clone_size: .; d_call: TRBD1; v_call: TRBV7-2
cdr3_aa: CSVPQGGETQYF; cdr3_nt: TGCAGCGTTCCACAGGGGGGAGAGACCCAGTACTTC; j_call: TRBJ2-5; clone_size: many; d_call: TRBD1; v_call: TRBV29-1
cdr3_aa: CSARDGTGIRETQYF; cdr3_nt: TGCAGTGCTAGAGATGGAACGGGTATAAGGGAGACCCAGTACTTC; j_call: TRBJ2-5; clone_size: .; d_call: .; v_call: TRBV20-1
cdr3_aa: CASESWNGELFF; cdr3_nt: TGTGCCAGCGAGAGTTGGAACGGGGAGCTGTTTTTT; j_call: TRBJ2-2; clone_size: few; d_call: .; v_call: TRBV6-2/TRBV6-3
cdr3_aa: CASSAGRGSGYTF; cdr3_nt: TGTGCCAGCAGCGCTGGCAGGGGGAGCGGCTACACCTTC; j_call: TRBJ1-2; clone_size: .; d_call: TRBD1; v_call: TRBV2
cdr3_aa: CASSQDRGRTDTQYF; cdr3_nt: TGTGCCAGCAGCCAAGACAGGGGAAGAACAGATACGCAGTATTTT; j_call: TRBJ2-3; clone_size: .; d_call: TRBD1; v_call: TRBV7-2
cdr3_aa: CASSLGPATNEKLFF; cdr3_nt: TGTGCCAGCAGCTTAGGCCCGGCAACTAATGAAAAACTGTTTTTT; j_call: TRBJ1-4; clone_size: few; d_call: .; v_call: TRBV7-9
cdr3_aa: CASSHATGEGRGTDTQYF; cdr3_nt: TGCGCCAGCAGCCATGCGACGGGAGAAGGGCGGGGCACAGATACGCAGTATTTT; j_call: TRBJ2-3; clone_size: few; d_call: .; v_call: TRBV4-3
cdr3_aa: CASSLAGTGVNIQYF; cdr3_nt: TGTGCCAGCAGCTTAGCAGGGACAGGGGTAAACATTCAGTACTTC; j_call: TRBJ2-4; clone_size: few; d_call: TRBD1; v_call: TRBV11-2
cdr3_aa: CASTAGGYEQYF; cdr3_nt: TGTGCCAGCACCGCGGGGGGCTACGAGCAGTACTTC; j_call: TRBJ2-7; clone_size: .; d_call: TRBD2; v_call: TRBV12-3/TRBV12-4
cdr3_aa: CASSFAYSTDTQYF; cdr3_nt: TGTGCCAGCAGTTTTGCGTATAGCACAGATACGCAGTATTTT; j_call: TRBJ2-3; clone_size: .; d_call: .; v_call: TRBV6-5
cdr3_aa: CAISGRESTDTQYF; cdr3_nt: TGTGCCATCAGTGGTCGGGAGAGCACAGATACGCAGTATTTT; j_call: TRBJ2-3; clone_size: .; d_call: .; v_call: TRBV10-3
cdr3_aa: CASSLGRGRAQYF; cdr3_nt: TGTGCCAGCAGCTTGGGACGGGGAAGGGCCCAGTACTTC; j_call: TRBJ2-5; clone_size: .; d_call: .; v_call: TRBV11-3
cdr3_aa: CASSSQGSEKLFF; cdr3_nt: TGCGCCAGCAGCTCGCAGGGGAGTGAAAAACTGTTTTTT; j_call: TRBJ1-4; clone_size: few; d_call: .; v_call: TRBV5-1
cdr3_aa: CASSPTGGAETQYF; cdr3_nt: TGCGCCAGCAGTCCGACAGGGGGCGCGGAGACCCAGTACTTC; j_call: TRBJ2-5; clone_size: .; d_call: TRBD1; v_call: TRBV5-1
cdr3_aa: CASSVTGLAVGDTQYF; cdr3_nt: TGTGCCAGCAGCGTTACGGGACTAGCGGTAGGAGATACGCAGTATTTT; j_call: TRBJ2-3; clone_size: .; d_call: TRBD2; v_call: TRBV5-6
cdr3_aa: CASSFHTNQPQHF; cdr3_nt: TGTGCCAGCAGCTTCCACACAAATCAGCCCCAGCATTTT; j_call: TRBJ1-5; clone_size: many; d_call: .; v_call: TRBV7-2
cdr3_aa: CASSVEQFSGYTF; cdr3_nt: TGTGCCAGCAGCGTAGAACAATTCTCCGGCTACACCTTC; j_call: TRBJ1-2; clone_size: .; d_call: .; v_call: TRBV9